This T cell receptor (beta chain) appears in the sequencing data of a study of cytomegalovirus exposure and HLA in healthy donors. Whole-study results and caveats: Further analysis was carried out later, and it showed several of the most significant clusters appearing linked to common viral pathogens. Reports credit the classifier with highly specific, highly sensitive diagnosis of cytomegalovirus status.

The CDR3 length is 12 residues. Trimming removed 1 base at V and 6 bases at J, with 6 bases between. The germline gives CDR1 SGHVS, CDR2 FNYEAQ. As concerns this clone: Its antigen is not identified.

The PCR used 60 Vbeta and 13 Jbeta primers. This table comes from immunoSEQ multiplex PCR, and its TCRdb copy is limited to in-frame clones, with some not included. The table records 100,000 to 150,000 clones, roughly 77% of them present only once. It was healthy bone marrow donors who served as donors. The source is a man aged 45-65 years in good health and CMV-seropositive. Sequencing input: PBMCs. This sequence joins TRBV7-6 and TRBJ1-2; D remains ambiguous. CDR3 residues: CASSLGEDGYTF. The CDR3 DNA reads TGTGCCAGCAGCTTAGGGGAGGATGGCTACACCTTC. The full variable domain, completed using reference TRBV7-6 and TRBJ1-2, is GAGVSQSPRYKVTKRGQDVALRCDPISGHVSLYWYRQALGQGPEFLTYFNYEAQQDKSGLPNDRFSAERPEGSISTLTIQRTEQRDSAMYRCASSLGEDGYTFGSGTRLTVV.